A selection of T cell receptor beta chains follows, all from one sample in a study of T cells in Graves' hyperthyroidism and ophthalmopathy. TCRdb processed the multiplex PCR reads anew with MiXCR; each CDR3 protein has one entry. Of 490,000 or so distinct CDR3 sequences in the sample, around a fifth were seen once. The sequenced sample was blood. Receptors were obtained from a woman between 70 and 85 years old with Graves' ophthalmopathy. The CDR3 runs from the conserved cysteine through the conserved F or W. The D gene is left open where the match is weak. Rows give clone size only sometimes, using once, few, many, or a class for an expanded clone.

d_call	v_call	clone_size	j_call	cdr3_length	cdr3_aa	cdr3_nt
NA	TRBV12-3/TRBV12-4	NA	TRBJ1-2	16	CASSFGSRQLNYGYTF	TGTGCCAGCAGTTTTGGGTCCCGCCAGCTCAACTATGGCTACACCTTC
NA	TRBV5-1	NA	TRBJ2-3	15	CASSLAGPTTDTQYF	TGCGCCAGCAGCTTGGCGGGGCCGACCACAGATACGCAGTATTTT
TRBD1	TRBV6-1	few	TRBJ2-1	14	CASTTGTGYNEQFF	TGTGCCAGCACCACCGGGACAGGGTACAATGAGCAGTTCTTC
TRBD1	TRBV5-1	NA	TRBJ2-6	20	CASSFRATSGQGSGANVLTF	TGCGCCAGCAGCTTCCGGGCTACGTCGGGACAGGGTTCCGGGGCCAACGTCCTGACTTTC
NA	TRBV28	NA	TRBJ2-2	16	CASSLEQGPNTGELFF	TGTGCCAGCAGTTTAGAGCAGGGGCCAAACACCGGGGAGCTGTTTTTT
TRBD2	TRBV3-1	many	TRBJ2-3	16	CASSFRGTSGTDTQYF	TGTGCCAGCAGCTTCCGCGGGACTAGCGGCACAGATACGCAGTATTTT
NA	TRBV7-3	NA	TRBJ2-6	15	CASSSWGTGANVLTF	TGTGCCAGCAGCTCATGGGGCACTGGGGCCAACGTCCTGACTTTC
TRBD2	TRBV3-1	NA	TRBJ2-7	15	CASSPIGTSGLGQYF	TGTGCCAGCAGCCCAATCGGGACTAGCGGTCTTGGGCAGTACTTC
TRBD1	TRBV6-1	many	TRBJ2-3	14	CASSLGQGVDTQYF	TGTGCCAGCAGTTTGGGACAGGGCGTAGATACGCAGTATTTT
TRBD1	TRBV28	NA	TRBJ2-5	14	CASTEQGAGETQYF	TGTGCCAGCACCGAACAGGGGGCGGGGGAGACCCAGTACTTC
NA	TRBV11-2	few	TRBJ1-6	15	CASSLSHLYNSPLHF	TGTGCCAGCAGCTTGAGTCACCTCTATAATTCACCCCTCCACTTT
NA	TRBV5-1	many	TRBJ2-3	15	CASSLERYSTDTQYF	TGCGCCAGCAGCTTGGAGCGGTACAGCACAGATACGCAGTATTTT
TRBD2	TRBV2	few	TRBJ2-1	15	CASRSTSGSYNEQFF	TGTGCCAGCAGATCGACTAGCGGATCTTACAATGAGCAGTTCTTC
NA	TRBV3-1	many	TRBJ1-1	13	CASSQASPSRAFF	TGTGCCAGCAGCCAAGCGTCCCCCTCACGAGCTTTCTTT
TRBD2	TRBV10-3	NA	TRBJ2-3	14	CAISGLAGADTQYF	TGTGCCATCAGTGGACTAGCGGGAGCAGATACGCAGTATTTT
NA	TRBV6-1	few	TRBJ2-1	15	CASSEPGESAWEQFF	TGTGCCAGCAGTGAGCCGGGGGAATCTGCGTGGGAGCAGTTCTTC
NA	TRBV4-3	NA	TRBJ1-1	16	CASSQDLRRQYGEAFF	TGCGCCAGCAGCCAAGATCTTAGGAGACAGTACGGTGAAGCTTTCTTT
NA	TRBV6-1	NA	TRBJ2-3	15	CASKEGRSGTDTQYF	TGTGCCAGCAAAGAGGGGCGTTCGGGCACAGATACGCAGTATTTT
TRBD1	TRBV2	many	TRBJ2-5	14	CASNQDRTKETQYF	TGTGCCAGCAACCAGGACAGGACAAAAGAGACCCAGTACTTC
NA	TRBV3-1	many	TRBJ2-1	11	CASSFYNEQFF	TGTGCCAGCAGCTTTTACAATGAGCAGTTCTTC
NA	TRBV3-1	NA	TRBJ2-2	17	CASSQDSFGEFAGELFF	TGTGCCAGCAGCCAAGATAGCTTCGGGGAATTTGCCGGGGAGCTGTTTTTT
NA	TRBV9	NA	TRBJ2-1	14	CASSVSQGGSEQFF	TGTGCCAGCAGCGTCAGCCAAGGGGGGTCCGAGCAGTTCTTC
TRBD2	TRBV12-5	few	TRBJ2-1	16	CASGFRSGTGYNEQFF	TGTGCTAGTGGTTTCCGTAGCGGGACTGGCTACAATGAGCAGTTCTTC
TRBD2	TRBV5-4	few	TRBJ2-3	15	CASSWTSGITDTQYF	TGTGCCAGCAGCTGGACTAGCGGGATCACAGATACGCAGTATTTT
TRBD1	TRBV19	NA	TRBJ2-1	16	CASSIDVGGARAEQFF	TGTGCCAGTAGTATAGATGTAGGGGGCGCGCGGGCGGAGCAGTTCTTC
TRBD1	TRBV19	NA	TRBJ1-5	18	CASTTGGTFTYSNQPQHF	TGTGCCAGTACCACAGGGGGCACATTCACCTATAGCAATCAGCCCCAGCATTTT
NA	TRBV6-1	NA	TRBJ1-1	12	CASSQNPDEAFF	TGTGCCAGCAGTCAAAACCCAGATGAAGCTTTCTTT
TRBD2	TRBV5-8	NA	TRBJ2-1	17	CASGGTSGRAGENEQFF	TGTGCCAGCGGAGGGACTAGCGGGAGGGCCGGAGAGAATGAGCAGTTCTTC
TRBD2	TRBV12-3/TRBV12-4	NA	TRBJ2-7	14	CASSLGTSGIEQYF	TGTGCCAGCAGTTTAGGGACTAGCGGGATCGAGCAGTACTTC